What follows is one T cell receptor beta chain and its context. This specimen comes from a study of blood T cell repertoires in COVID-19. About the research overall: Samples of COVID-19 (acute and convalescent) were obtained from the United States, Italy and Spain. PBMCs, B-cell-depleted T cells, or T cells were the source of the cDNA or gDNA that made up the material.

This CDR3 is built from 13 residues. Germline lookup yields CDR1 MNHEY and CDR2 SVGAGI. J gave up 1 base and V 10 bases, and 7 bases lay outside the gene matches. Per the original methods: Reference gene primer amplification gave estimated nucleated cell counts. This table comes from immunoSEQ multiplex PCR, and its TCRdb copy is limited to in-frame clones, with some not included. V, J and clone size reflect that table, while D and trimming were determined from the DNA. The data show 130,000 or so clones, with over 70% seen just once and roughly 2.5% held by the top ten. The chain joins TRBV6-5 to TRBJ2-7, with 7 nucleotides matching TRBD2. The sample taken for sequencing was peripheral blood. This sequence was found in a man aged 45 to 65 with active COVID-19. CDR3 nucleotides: TGTGCCATTGCAGCGGGGAGATCCTACGAGCAGTACTTC. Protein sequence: CAIAAGRSYEQYF.